This is a list of T cell receptor beta chains from one sample in a study of cytomegalovirus exposure and HLA in healthy donors. Some clones are missing from TCRdb's copy, which holds only in-frame ones; the method was immunoSEQ multiplex PCR. Seen here are about 110,000 clones, roughly 90% observed once, and the top ten hold about 1.8%. Sequencing used PBMCs. The receptors were sampled from a woman aged 18-35 years in good health and CMV-seropositive. Each CDR3 is given with its conserved first and last residue. A D gene is named only where the DNA matches it firmly. Clone size is stated in some rows and not others, as once, few, many or a class when expanded.

cdr3_length | d_call | j_call | clone_size | v_call | cdr3_aa | cdr3_nt
15 | TRBD2 | TRBJ2-3 | . | TRBV7-2 | CASSSLAGGADTQYF | TGTGCCAGCAGCTCCCTAGCGGGGGGGGCAGATACGCAGTATTTT
18 | . | TRBJ2-1 | . | TRBV21-1 | CASKRIGTASNPYNEQFF | TGTGCCAGCAAAAGAATCGGGACAGCCTCAAATCCCTACAATGAGCAGTTCTTC
16 | TRBD1 | TRBJ2-3 | . | TRBV18 | CASSLSGTGNPDTQYF | TGTGCCAGCTCACTGTCCGGGACAGGGAATCCAGATACGCAGTATTTT
15 | . | TRBJ2-3 | . | TRBV9 | CASSSPGMGTDTQYF | TGTGCCAGCAGCTCGCCGGGAATGGGCACAGATACGCAGTATTTT
13 | . | TRBJ2-7 | few | TRBV5-4 | CASSPEIDYEQYF | TGTGCCAGCAGCCCCGAGATTGACTACGAGCAGTACTTC
13 | . | TRBJ2-5 | . | TRBV5-6 | CASSPRHLETQYF | TGTGCCAGCAGCCCGCGACATCTAGAGACCCAGTACTTC
17 | TRBD1 | TRBJ1-5 | . | TRBV10-3 | CAISGTGQLAENQPQHF | TGTGCCATCAGTGGGACAGGACAACTGGCTGAAAATCAGCCCCAGCATTTT
15 | TRBD1 | TRBJ1-4 | . | TRBV4-3 | CASSQQGATNEKLFF | TGCGCCAGCAGCCAACAGGGGGCAACTAATGAAAAACTGTTTTTT
13 | . | TRBJ2-3 | few | TRBV11-1 | CASSTTGRDTQYF | TGTGCCAGCAGCACGACAGGGAGGGATACGCAGTATTTT
16 | . | TRBJ2-3 | . | TRBV19 | CASSMRKQGSADTQYF | TGTGCCAGTAGTATGCGTAAGCAGGGTTCGGCAGATACGCAGTATTTT
14 | . | TRBJ1-2 | few | TRBV21-1 | CASSKVGPTGGYTF | TGTGCCAGCAGCAAAGTGGGGCCGACGGGCGGCTACACCTTC
12 | . | TRBJ1-1 | . | TRBV28 | CASSFMNTEAFF | TGTGCCAGCAGTTTTATGAACACTGAAGCTTTCTTT
13 | . | TRBJ2-5 | . | TRBV2 | CASSEGQGETQYF | TGTGCCAGCAGTGAAGGGCAGGGGGAGACCCAGTACTTC
11 | . | TRBJ1-1 | . | TRBV28 | CASTKPREAFF | TGTGCCAGCACCAAACCCAGAGAAGCTTTCTTT